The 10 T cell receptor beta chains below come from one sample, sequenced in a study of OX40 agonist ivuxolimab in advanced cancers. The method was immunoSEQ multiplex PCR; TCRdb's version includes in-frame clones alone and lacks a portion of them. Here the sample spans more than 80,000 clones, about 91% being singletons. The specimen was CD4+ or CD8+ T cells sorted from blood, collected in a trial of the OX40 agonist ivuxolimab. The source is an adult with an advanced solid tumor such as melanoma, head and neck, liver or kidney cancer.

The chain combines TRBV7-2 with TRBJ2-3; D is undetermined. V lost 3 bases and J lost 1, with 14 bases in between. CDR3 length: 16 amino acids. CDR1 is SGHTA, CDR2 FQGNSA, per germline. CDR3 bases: TGTGCCAGCAGCTTTATGTACCGCCGTGGCACAGATACGCAGTATTTT. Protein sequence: CASSFMYRRGTDTQYF.

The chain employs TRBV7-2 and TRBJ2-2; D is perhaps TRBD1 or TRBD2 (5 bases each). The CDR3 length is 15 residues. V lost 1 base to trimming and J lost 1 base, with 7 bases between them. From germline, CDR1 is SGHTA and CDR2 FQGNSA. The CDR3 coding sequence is TGTGCCAGCAGCTTAGATGGGGGGAACACCGGGGAGCTGTTTTTT. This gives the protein CASSLDGGNTGELFF. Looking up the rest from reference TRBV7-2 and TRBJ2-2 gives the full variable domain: GAGVSQSPSNKVTEKGKDVELRCDPISGHTALYWYRQSLGQGLEFLIYFQGNSAPDKSGLPSDRFSAERTGGSVSTLTIQRTQQEDSAVYLCASSLDGGNTGELFFGEGSRLTVL.

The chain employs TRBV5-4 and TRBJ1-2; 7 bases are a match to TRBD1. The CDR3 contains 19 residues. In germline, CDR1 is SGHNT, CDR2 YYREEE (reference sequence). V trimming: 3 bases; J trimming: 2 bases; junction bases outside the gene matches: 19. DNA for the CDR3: TGTGCCAGCAGCTCTCTCGACAGGGCCGCGCTAAACAAAAACTATGGCTACACCTTC. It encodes CASSSLDRAALNKNYGYTF.

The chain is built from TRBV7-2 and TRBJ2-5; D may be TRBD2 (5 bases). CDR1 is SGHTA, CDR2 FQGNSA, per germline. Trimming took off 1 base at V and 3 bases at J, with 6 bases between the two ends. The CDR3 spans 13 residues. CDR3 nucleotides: TGTGCCAGCAGCTTAGAGCGGAAAGAGACCCAGTACTTC. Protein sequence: CASSLERKETQYF.

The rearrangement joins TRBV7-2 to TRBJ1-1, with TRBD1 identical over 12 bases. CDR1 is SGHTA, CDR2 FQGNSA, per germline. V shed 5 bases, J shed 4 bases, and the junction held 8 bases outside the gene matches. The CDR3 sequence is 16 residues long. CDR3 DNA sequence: TGTGCCAGCAGCCTGACCGGGACAGGGGGCGGCACTGAAGCTTTCTTT. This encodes CASSLTGTGGGTEAFF.

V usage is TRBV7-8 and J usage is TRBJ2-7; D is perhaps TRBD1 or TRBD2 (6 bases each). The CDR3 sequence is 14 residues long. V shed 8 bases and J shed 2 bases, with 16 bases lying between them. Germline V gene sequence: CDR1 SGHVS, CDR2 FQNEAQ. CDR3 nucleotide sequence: TGTGCCAGCCTCCCAGGGGCGGGGACCTACGAGCAGTACTTC. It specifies CASLPGAGTYEQYF.

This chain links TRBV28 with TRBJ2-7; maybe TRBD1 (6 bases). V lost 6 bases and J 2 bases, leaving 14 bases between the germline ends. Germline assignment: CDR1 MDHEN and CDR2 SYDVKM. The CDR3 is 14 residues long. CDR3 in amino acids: CASRSTGHTYEQYF. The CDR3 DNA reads TGTGCCAGCAGATCAACAGGGCATACCTACGAGCAGTACTTC.

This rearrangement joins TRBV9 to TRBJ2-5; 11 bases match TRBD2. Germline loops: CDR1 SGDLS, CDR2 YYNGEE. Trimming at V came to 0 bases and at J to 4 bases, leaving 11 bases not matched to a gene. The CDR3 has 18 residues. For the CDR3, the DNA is TGTGCCAGCAGCGTAGGTCGTCTAGCGGGAGGAAATGGAGAGACCCAGTACTTC. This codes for CASSVGRLAGGNGETQYF.

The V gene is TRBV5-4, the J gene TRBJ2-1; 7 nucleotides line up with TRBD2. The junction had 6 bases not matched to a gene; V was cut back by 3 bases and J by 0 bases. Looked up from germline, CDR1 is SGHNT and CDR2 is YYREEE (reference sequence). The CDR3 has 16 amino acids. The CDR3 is CASSSSGGSSYNEQFF. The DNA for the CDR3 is TGTGCCAGCAGCTCCTCGGGCGGGAGCTCCTACAATGAGCAGTTCTTC.

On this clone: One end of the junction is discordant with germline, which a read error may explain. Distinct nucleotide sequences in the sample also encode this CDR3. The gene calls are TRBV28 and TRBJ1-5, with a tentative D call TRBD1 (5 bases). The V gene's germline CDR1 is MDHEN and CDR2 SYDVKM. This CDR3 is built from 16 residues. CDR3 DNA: TGCGCCAGCAGGACTCGACCAGGGATAAGCAATCAGCCCCAGCATTTT. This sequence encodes CASRTRPGISNQPQHF.